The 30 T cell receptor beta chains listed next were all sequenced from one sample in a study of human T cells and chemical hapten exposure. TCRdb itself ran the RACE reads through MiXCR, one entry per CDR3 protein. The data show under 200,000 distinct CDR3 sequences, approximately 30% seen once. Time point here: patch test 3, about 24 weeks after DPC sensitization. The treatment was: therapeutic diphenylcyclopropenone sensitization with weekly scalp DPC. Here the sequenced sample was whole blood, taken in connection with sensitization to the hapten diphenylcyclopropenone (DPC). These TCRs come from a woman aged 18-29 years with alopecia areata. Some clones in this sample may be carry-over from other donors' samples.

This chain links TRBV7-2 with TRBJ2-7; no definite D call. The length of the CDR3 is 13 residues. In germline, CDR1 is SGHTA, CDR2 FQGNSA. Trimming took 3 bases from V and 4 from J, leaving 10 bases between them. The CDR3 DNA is TGTGCCAGCAGCTTTAAGCGACGATACGAGCAGTACTTC. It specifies CASSFKRRYEQYF.

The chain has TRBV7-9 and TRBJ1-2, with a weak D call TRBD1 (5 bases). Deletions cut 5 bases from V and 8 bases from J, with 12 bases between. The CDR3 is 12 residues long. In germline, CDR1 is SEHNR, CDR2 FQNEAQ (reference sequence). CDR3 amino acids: CASSEGPKGYTF. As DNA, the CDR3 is TGTGCCAGCAGCGAGGGACCGAAGGGCTACACCTTC.

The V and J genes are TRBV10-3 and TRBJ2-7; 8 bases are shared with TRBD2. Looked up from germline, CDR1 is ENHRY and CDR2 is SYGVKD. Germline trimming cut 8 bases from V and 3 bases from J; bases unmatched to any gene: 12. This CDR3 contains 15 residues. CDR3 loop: CAIGSPSGTSYEQYF. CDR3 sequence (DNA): TGTGCCATCGGATCTCCCTCCGGGACTAGCTACGAGCAGTACTTC.

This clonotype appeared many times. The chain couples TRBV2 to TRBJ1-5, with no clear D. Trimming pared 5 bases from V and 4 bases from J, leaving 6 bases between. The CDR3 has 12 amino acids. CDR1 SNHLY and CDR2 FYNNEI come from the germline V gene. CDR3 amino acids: CASSLENQPQHF. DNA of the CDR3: TGTGCCAGCAGTTTAGAAAATCAGCCCCAGCATTTT.

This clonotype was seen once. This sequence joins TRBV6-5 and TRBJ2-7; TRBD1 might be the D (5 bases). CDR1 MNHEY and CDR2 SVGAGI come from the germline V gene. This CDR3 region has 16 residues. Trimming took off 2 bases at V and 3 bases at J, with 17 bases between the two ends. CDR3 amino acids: CASSYGAAVTIYEQYF. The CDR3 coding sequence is TGTGCCAGCAGTTACGGGGCAGCAGTTACTATCTACGAGCAGTACTTC.

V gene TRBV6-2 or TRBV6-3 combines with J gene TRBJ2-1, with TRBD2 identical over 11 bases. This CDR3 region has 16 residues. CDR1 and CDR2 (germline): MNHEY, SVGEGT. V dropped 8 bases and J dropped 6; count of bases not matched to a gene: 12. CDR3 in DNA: TGTGCCAGCTACCCTTTAGCGGGGGGGCCGGGCAATGAGCAGTTCTTC. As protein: CASYPLAGGPGNEQFF.

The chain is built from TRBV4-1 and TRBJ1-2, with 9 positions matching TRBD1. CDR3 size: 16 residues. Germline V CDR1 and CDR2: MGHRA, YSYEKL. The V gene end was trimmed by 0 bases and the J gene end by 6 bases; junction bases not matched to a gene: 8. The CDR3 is CASSQDLGQGRDGYTF. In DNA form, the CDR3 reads TGCGCCAGCAGCCAAGATCTAGGACAGGGGAGGGATGGCTACACCTTC.

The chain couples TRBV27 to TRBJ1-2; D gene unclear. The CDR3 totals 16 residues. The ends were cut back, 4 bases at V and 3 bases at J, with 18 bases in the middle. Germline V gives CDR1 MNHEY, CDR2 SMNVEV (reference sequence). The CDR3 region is CASSSTQYPMDYGYTF. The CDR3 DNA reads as TGTGCCAGCAGTTCGACGCAGTACCCCATGGACTATGGCTACACCTTC.

The CDR3 DNA reads TGTGCCAGCAGCTCCAGCCGGGGTTCACCCCTCCACTTT. The encoded protein is CASSSSRGSPLHF. The V call is TRBV9, the J call TRBJ1-6; no firm D call. The CDR3 contains 13 residues. Trimming shortened V by 4 bases and J by 9 bases, and 11 bases separated the two germline ends. Looked up from germline, CDR1 is SGDLS and CDR2 is YYNGEE.

The CDR3 here is CASSQSGTGYEKLFF. The DNA of the CDR3 is TGCGCCAGCAGCCAATCCGGGACAGGGTATGAAAAACTGTTTTTT. The chain combines TRBV4-1 with TRBJ1-4; 9 positions agree with TRBD1. CDR3 length: 15 residues. V lost 2 bases, J lost 6 bases, and 4 bases stayed unmatched. Germline values: CDR1 MGHRA, CDR2 YSYEKL.

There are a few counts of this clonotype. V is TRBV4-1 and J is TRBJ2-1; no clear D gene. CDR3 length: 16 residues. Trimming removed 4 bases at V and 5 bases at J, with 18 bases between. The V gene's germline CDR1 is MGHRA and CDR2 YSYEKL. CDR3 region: CASSPPPDGRDNEQFF. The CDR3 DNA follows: TGCGCCAGCAGCCCCCCTCCGGACGGCCGAGACAATGAGCAGTTCTTC.

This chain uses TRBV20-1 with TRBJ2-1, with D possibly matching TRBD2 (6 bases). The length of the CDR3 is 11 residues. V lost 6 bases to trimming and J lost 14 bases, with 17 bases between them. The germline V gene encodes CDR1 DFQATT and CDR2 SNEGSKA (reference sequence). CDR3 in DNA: TGCAGTGCGTATTCCGGGAGAACGAAGTTCTTC. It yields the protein CSAYSGRTKFF.

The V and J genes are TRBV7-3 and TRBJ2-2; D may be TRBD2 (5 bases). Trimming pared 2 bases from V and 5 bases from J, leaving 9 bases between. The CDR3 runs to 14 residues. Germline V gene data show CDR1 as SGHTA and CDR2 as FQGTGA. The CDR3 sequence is CASSLSRGTGELFF. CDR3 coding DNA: TGTGCCAGCAGCTTATCTCGGGGAACCGGGGAGCTGTTTTTT.

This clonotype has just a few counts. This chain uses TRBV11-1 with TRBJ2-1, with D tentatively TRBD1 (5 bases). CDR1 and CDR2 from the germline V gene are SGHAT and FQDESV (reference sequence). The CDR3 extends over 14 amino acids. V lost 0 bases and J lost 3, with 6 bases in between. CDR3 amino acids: CASSLATDYNEQFF. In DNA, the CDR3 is TGTGCCAGCAGCTTAGCGACAGACTACAATGAGCAGTTCTTC.

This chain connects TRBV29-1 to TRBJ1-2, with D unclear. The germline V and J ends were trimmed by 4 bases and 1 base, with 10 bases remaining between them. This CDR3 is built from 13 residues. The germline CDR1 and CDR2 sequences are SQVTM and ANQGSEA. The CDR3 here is CSVALAVNYGYTF. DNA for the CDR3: TGCAGCGTTGCATTGGCCGTTAACTATGGCTACACCTTC. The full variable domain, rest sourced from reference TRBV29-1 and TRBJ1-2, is SAVISQKPSRDICQRGTSLTIQCQVDSQVTMMFWYRQQPGQSLTLIATANQGSEATYESGFVIDKFPISRPNLTFSTLTVSNMSPEDSSIYLCSVALAVNYGYTFGSGTRLTVV.

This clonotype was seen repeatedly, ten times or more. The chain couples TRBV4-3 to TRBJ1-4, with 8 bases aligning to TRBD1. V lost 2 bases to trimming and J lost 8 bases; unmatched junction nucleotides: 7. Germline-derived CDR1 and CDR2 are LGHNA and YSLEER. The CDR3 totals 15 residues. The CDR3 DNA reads TGCGCCAGCAGCCAACGTATTGGGACAGGCGAAAAACTGTTTTTT. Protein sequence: CASSQRIGTGEKLFF.

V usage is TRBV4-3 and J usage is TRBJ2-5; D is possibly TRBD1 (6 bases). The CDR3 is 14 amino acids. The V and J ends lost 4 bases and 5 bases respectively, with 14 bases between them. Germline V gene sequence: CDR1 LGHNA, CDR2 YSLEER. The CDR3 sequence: CASSPGQSYETQYF. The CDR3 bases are TGCGCCAGCAGCCCGGGACAATCTTATGAGACCCAGTACTTC.

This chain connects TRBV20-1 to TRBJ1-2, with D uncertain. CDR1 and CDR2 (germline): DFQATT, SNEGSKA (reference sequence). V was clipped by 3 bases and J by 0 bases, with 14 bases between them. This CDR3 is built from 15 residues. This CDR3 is CSASSSRPSNYGYTF. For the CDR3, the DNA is TGCAGTGCTAGTTCTTCTCGCCCCTCTAACTATGGCTACACCTTC.

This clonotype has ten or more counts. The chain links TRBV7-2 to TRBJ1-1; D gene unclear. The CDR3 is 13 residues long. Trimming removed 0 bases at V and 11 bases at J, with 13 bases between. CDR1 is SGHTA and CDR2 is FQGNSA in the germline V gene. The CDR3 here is CASSLAHGVGAFF. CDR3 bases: TGTGCCAGCAGCTTAGCGCATGGGGTGGGGGCTTTCTTT.

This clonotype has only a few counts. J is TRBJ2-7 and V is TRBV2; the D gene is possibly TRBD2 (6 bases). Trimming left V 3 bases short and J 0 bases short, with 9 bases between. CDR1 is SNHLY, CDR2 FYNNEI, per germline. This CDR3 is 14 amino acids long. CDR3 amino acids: CASSDGGSSYEQYF. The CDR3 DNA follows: TGTGCCAGCAGTGATGGGGGGTCCTCCTACGAGCAGTACTTC.

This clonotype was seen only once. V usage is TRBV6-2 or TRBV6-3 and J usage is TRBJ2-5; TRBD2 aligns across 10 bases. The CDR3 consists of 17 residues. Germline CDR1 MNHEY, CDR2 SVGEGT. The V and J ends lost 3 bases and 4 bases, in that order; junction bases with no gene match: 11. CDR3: CASSYSEGTSEGETQYF. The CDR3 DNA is TGTGCCAGCAGTTATTCTGAGGGGACTAGCGAGGGAGAGACCCAGTACTTC.

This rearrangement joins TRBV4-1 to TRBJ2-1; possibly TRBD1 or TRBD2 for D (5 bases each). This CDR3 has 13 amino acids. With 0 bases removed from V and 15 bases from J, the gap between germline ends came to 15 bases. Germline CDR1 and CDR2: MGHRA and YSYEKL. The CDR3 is CASSQEEWGTLFF. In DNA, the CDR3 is TGCGCCAGCAGCCAAGAAGAGTGGGGGACGCTGTTCTTC.

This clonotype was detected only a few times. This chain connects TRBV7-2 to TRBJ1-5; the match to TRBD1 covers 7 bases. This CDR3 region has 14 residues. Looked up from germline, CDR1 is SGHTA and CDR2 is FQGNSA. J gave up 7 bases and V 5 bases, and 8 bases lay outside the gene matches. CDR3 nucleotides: TGTGCCAGCAGCCAGGGGGGGACCGGGCAGCCCCAGCATTTT. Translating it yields CASSQGGTGQPQHF.

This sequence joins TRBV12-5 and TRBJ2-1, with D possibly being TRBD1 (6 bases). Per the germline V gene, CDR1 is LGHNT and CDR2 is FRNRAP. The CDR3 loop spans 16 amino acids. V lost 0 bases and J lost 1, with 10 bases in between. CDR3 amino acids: CASGLVLGASYNEQFF. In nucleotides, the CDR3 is TGTGCTAGTGGTTTGGTACTGGGGGCGTCCTACAATGAGCAGTTCTTC.

The CDR3 region is CASSQTNGPQETQYF. For the CDR3, the DNA is TGTGCCAGCAGCCAGACGAACGGGCCTCAAGAGACCCAGTACTTC. The chain couples TRBV4-2 to TRBJ2-5; the D is unclear. The germline V gene encodes CDR1 LGHNA and CDR2 YNFKEQ. Trimming took 3 bases from V and 2 from J, leaving 13 bases between them. CDR3 length equals 15 residues.

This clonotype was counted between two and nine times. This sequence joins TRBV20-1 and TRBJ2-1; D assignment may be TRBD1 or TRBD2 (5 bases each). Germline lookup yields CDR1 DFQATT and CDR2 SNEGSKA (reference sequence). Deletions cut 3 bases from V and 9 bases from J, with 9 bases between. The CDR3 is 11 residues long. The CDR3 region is CSASGAVEQFF. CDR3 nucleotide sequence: TGCAGTGCTAGCGGGGCGGTTGAGCAGTTCTTC.

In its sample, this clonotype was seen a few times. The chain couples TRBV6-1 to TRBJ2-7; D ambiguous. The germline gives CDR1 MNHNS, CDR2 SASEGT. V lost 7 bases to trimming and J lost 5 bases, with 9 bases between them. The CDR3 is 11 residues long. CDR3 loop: CASKLLDEQYF. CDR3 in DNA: TGTGCCAGCAAACTTTTGGACGAGCAGTACTTC.

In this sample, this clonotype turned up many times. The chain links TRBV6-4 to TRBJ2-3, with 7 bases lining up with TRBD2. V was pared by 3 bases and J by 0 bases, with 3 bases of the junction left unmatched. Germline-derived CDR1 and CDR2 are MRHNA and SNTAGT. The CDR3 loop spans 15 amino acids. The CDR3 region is CASSEQRGSTDTQYF. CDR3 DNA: TGTGCCAGCAGTGAGCAGCGGGGAAGCACAGATACGCAGTATTTT.

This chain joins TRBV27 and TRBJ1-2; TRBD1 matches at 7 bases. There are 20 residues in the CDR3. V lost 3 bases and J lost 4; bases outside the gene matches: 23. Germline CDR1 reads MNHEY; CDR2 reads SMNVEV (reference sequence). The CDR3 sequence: CASSLEPPGAGGSSPYGYTF. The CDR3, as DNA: TGTGCCAGCAGTTTGGAACCCCCTGGGGCAGGGGGGTCAAGTCCCTATGGCTACACCTTC.

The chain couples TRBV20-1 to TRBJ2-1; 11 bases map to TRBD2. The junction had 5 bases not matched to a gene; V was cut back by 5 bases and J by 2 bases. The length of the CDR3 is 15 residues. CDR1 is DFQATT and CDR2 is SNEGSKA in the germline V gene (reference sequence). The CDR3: CSAVELAGAYNEQFF. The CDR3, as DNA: TGCAGTGCTGTCGAACTAGCGGGAGCCTACAATGAGCAGTTCTTC.